This T cell receptor beta chain is drawn from a study of spatial heterogeneity in lung cancer. Germline V gene sequence: CDR1 ENHRY, CDR2 SYGVKD. This CDR3 region has 15 residues. V was clipped by 2 bases and J by 0 bases; unmatched bases: 4. This clonotype was recorded a few times. A unique molecular identifier was carried by every single TCR cDNA molecule. TCRdb ran MiXCR on the 5' RACE reads and lists one entry per CDR3 protein. Of 40,000 to 45,000 distinct CDR3 sequences listed, approximately 13% are singletons. Documented time point: sample taken at primary tumor resection. This sample comprised PBMCs, obtained at surgery. This chain connects TRBV10-3 to TRBJ2-7, with 7 bases aligning to TRBD1. The sequence was collected from a male donor with early-stage non-small cell lung cancer. The CDR3 is CAISEAGDSSYEQYF. In DNA form, the CDR3 reads TGTGCCATCAGTGAGGCAGGGGACAGCTCCTACGAGCAGTACTTC.